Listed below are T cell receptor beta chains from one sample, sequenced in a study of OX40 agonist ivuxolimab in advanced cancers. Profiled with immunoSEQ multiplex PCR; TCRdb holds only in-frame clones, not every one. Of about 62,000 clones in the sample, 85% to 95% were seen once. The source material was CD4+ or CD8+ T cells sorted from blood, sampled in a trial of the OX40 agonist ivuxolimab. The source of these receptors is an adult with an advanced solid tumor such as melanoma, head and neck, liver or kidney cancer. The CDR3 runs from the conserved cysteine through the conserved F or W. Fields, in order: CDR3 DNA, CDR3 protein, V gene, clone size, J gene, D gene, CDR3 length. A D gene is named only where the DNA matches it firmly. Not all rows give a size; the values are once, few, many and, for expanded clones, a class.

TGTGCCAGCAGTCCCGGGGGATACACTGAAGCTTTCTTT,CASSPGGYTEAFF,TRBV13,-,TRBJ1-1,-,13
TGTGCCAGTAGTACCCCCTTTAGGGGCGAGGGCTACACCTTC,CASSTPFRGEGYTF,TRBV19,-,TRBJ1-2,-,14
TGTGCCAGCTCACCAACCTCGGGAGGGGGCAACTATGGCTACACCTTC,CASSPTSGGGNYGYTF,TRBV18,-,TRBJ1-2,TRBD1,16
TGTGCCAGCAGCCCGGGACTAGCGGGAGGTATGGACACCGGGGAGCTGTTTTTT,CASSPGLAGGMDTGELFF,TRBV5-4,-,TRBJ2-2,TRBD2,18
TGTGCCAGCAGCGATGTGGACAGGGGGCTCAATGAGCAGTTCTTC,CASSDVDRGLNEQFF,TRBV13,-,TRBJ2-1,TRBD1,15
TGTGCCTGGACCCTTGGTAGGACAGGCATTGAAGCTTTCTTT,CAWTLGRTGIEAFF,TRBV30,-,TRBJ1-1,TRBD1,14
TGTGCCAGCAGTGAAGTGGTGGGGGCTCAAGAGACCCAGTACTTC,CASSEVVGAQETQYF,TRBV6-1,-,TRBJ2-5,-,15
TGTGCCAGCAGCGCAGAATCTACAGGAGTCGATGGCTACACCTTC,CASSAESTGVDGYTF,TRBV9,-,TRBJ1-2,-,15
TGTGCCGTGCGGGACATTCTTGCGTCGGAAGGCTACACCTTC,CAVRDILASEGYTF,TRBV6-5,-,TRBJ1-2,-,14
TGTGCCAGCAGCCAAGACACAGATACGCAGTATTTT,CASSQDTDTQYF,TRBV13,-,TRBJ2-3,-,12
TGTGCCAGCAGCTTAGCGCGAGGAACTGAAGCTTTCTTT,CASSLARGTEAFF,TRBV7-8,-,TRBJ1-1,-,13
TGCGCCAGCAGCCTGGAGACAGCGAACACTGAAGCTTTCTTT,CASSLETANTEAFF,TRBV4-1,few,TRBJ1-1,-,14
TGTGCCAGCAGCTCCAGGACAGATCAGCCCCAGCATTTT,CASSSRTDQPQHF,TRBV13,-,TRBJ1-5,-,13
TGTGCCACCCACCTTCCGGGCCGATGGGACACTGAAGCTTTCTTT,CATHLPGRWDTEAFF,TRBV18,-,TRBJ1-1,-,15
TGTGCCAGCACAGACAGGACCTACGAGCAGTACTTC,CASTDRTYEQYF,TRBV6-5,-,TRBJ2-7,-,12